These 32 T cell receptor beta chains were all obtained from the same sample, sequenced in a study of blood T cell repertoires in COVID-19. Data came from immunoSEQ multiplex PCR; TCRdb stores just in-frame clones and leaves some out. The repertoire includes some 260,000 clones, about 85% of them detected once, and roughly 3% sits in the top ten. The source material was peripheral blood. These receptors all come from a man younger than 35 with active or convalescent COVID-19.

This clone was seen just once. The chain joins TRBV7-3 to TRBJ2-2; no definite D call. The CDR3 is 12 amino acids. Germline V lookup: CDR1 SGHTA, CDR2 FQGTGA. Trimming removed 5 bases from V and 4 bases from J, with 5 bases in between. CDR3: CASSPFTGELFF. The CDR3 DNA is TGTGCCAGCAGCCCTTTCACCGGGGAGCTGTTTTTT.

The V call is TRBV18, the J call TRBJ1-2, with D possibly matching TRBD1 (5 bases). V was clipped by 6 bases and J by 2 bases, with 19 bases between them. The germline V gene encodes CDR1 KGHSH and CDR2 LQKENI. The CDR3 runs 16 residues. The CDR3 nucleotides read TGTGCCAGCTCTCCCGCGGGGGGAGTCAGGAACTATGGCTACACCTTC. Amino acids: CASSPAGGVRNYGYTF.

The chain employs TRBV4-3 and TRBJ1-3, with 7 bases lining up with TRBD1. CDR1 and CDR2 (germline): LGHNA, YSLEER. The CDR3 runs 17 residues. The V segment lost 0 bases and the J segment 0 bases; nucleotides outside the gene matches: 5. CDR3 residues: CASSQDDRAYSGNTIYF. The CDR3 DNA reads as TGCGCCAGCAGCCAAGACGACAGGGCTTACTCTGGAAACACCATATATTTT.

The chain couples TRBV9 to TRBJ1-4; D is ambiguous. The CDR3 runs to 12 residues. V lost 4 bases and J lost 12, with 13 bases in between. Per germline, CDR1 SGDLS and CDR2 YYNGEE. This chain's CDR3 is CASSPSPRELFF. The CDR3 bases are TGTGCCAGCAGCCCCTCCCCCCGAGAACTGTTTTTT. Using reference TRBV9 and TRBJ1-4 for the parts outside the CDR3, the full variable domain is DSGVTQTPKHLITATGQRVTLRCSPRSGDLSVYWYQQSLDQGLQFLIQYYNGEERAKGNILERFSAQQFPDLHSELNLSSLELGDSALYFCASSPSPRELFFGSGTQLSVL.

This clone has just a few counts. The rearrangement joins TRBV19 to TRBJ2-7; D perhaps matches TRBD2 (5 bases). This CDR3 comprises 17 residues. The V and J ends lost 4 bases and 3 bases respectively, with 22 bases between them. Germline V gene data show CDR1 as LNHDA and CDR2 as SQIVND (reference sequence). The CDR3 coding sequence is TGTGCCAGTAGTACCCTGGCGGGCAGTGGGCTGAACTACGAGCAGTACTTC. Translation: CASSTLAGSGLNYEQYF.

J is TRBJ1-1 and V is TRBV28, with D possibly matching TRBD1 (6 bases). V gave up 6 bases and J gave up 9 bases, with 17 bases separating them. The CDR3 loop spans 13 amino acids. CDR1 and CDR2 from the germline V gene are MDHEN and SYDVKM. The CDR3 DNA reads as TGTGCCAGCAGCTCGGGGGGCTATGGTAAAGCTTTCTTT. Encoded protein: CASSSGGYGKAFF.

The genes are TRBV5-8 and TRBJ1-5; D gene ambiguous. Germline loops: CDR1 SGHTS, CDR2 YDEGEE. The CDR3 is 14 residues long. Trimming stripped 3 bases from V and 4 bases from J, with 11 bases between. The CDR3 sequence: CASSWQGSNQPQHF. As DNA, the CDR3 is TGTGCCAGCAGCTGGCAAGGGAGTAATCAGCCCCAGCATTTT.

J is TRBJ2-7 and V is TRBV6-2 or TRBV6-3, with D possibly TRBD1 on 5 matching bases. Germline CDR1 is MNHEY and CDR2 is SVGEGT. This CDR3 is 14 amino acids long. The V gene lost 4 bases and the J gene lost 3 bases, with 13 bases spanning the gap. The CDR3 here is CASSLWQDNYEQYF. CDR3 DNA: TGTGCCAGCAGTTTGTGGCAGGACAACTACGAGCAGTACTTC.

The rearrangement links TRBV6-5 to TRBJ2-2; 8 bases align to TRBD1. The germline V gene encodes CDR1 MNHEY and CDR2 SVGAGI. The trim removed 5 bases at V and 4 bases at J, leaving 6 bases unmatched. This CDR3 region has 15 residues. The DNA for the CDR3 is TGTGCCAGCAGTATAGGACAGGGTCCCACCGGGGAGCTGTTTTTT. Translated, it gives CASSIGQGPTGELFF.

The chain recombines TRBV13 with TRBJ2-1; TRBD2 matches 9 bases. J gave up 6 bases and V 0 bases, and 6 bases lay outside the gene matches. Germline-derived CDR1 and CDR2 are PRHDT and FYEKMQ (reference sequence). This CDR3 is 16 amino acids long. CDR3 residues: CASSLGARGGSNEQFF. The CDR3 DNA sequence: TGTGCCAGCAGCTTAGGGGCGCGGGGGGGCTCCAATGAGCAGTTCTTC. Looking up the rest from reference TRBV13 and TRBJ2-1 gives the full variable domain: AAGVIQSPRHLIKEKRETATLKCYPIPRHDTVYWYQQGPGQDPQFLISFYEKMQSDKGSIPDRFSAQQFSDYHSELNMSSLELGDSALYFCASSLGARGGSNEQFFGPGTRLTVL.

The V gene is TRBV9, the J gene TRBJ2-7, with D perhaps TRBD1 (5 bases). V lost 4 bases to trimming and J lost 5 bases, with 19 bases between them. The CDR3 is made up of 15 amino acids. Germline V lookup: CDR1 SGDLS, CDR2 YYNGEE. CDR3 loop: CASSQTFGAVDEQYF. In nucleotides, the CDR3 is TGTGCCAGCAGCCAGACCTTTGGGGCGGTGGACGAGCAGTACTTC.

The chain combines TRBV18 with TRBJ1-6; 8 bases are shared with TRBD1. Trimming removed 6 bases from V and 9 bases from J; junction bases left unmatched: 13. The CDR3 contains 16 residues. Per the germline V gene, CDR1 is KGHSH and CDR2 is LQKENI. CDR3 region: CASSLGQGGPASPLHF. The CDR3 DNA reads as TGTGCCAGCTCCCTAGGACAGGGCGGCCCTGCTTCACCCCTCCACTTT.

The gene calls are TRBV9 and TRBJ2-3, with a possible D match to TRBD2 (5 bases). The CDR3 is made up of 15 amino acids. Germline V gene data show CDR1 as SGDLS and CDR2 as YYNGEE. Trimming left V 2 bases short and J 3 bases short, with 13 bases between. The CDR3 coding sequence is TGTGCCAGCAGCGTTGGCAGCGGTGGAACAGATACGCAGTATTTT. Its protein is CASSVGSGGTDTQYF.

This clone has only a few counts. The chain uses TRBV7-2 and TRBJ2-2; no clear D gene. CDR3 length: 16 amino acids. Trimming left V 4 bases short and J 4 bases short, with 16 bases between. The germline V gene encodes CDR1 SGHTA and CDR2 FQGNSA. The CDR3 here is CASSSLARPITGELFF. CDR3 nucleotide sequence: TGTGCCAGCAGCTCCCTTGCTAGGCCAATCACCGGGGAGCTGTTTTTT.

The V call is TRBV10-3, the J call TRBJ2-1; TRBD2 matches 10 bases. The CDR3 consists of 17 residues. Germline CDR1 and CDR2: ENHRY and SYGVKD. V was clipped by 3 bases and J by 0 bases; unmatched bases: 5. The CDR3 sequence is CAISDASGSSSYNEQFF. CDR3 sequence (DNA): TGTGCCATCAGTGATGCTAGCGGGAGTAGCTCCTACAATGAGCAGTTCTTC.

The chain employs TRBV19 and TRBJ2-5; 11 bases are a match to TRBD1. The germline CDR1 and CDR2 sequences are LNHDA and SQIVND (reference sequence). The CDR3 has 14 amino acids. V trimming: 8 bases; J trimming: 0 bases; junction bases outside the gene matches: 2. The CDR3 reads CASGTGGYQETQYF. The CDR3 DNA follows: TGTGCCAGTGGGACAGGGGGGTACCAAGAGACCCAGTACTTC.

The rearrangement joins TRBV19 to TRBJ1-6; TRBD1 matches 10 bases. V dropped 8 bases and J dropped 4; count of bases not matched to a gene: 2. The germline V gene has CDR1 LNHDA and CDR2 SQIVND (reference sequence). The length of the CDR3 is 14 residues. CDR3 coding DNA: TGTGCCAGTGGGGGACAGGGGTATAATTCACCCCTCCACTTT. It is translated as CASGGQGYNSPLHF.

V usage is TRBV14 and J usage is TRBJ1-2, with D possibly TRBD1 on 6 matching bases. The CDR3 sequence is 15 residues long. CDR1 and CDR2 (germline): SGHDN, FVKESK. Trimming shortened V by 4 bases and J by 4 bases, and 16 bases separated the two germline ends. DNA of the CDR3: TGTGCCAGCAGCCCGGGGGCGGGGGCGGCCTATGGCTACACCTTC. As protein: CASSPGAGAAYGYTF.

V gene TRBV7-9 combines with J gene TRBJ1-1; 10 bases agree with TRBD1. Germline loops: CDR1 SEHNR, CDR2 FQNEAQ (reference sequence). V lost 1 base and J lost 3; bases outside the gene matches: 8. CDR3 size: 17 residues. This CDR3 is CASSLGQGAKEDTEAFF. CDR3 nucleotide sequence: TGTGCCAGCAGCTTAGGACAGGGGGCGAAGGAGGACACTGAAGCTTTCTTT. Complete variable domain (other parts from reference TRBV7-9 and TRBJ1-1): DTGVSQNPRHKITKRGQNVTFRCDPISEHNRLYWYRQTLGQGPEFLTYFQNEAQLEKSRLLSDRFSAERPKGSFSTLEIQRTEQGDSAMYLCASSLGQGAKEDTEAFFGQGTRLTVV.

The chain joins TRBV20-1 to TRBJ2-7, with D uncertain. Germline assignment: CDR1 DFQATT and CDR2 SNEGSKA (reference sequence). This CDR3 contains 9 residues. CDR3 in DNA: TGCAGCCCAGACTACGAGCAGTACTTC. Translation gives CSPDYEQYF.

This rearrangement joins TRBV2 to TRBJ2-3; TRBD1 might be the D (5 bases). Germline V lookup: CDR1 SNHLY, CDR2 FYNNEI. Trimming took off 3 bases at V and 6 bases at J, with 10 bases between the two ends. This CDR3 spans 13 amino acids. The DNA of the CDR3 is TGTGCCAGCAGTGAGGGGCCCTTTGATACGCAGTATTTT. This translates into CASSEGPFDTQYF. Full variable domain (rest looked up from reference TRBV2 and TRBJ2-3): EPEVTQTPSHQVTQMGQEVILRCVPISNHLYFYWYRQILGQKVEFLVSFYNNEISEKSEIFDDQFSVERPDGSNFTLKIRSTKLEDSAMYFCASSEGPFDTQYFGPGTRLTVL.

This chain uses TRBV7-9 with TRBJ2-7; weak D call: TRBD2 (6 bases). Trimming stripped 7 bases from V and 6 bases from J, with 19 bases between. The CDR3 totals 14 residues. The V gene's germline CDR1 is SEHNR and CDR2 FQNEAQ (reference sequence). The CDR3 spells CASTFTLGGGEQYF. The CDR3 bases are TGTGCCAGCACCTTTACCTTGGGAGGCGGCGAGCAGTACTTC.

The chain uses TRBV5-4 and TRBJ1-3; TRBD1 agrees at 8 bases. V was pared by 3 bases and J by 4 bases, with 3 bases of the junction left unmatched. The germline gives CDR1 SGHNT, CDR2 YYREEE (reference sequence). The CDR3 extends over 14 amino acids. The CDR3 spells CASSSRTGGNTIYF. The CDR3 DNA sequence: TGTGCCAGCAGCTCGAGGACAGGGGGAAACACCATATATTTT.

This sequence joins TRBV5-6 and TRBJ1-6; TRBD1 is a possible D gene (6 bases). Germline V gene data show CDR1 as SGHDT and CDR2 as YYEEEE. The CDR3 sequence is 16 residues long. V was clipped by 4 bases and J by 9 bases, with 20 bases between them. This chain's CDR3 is CASSPSGTLVGSPLHF. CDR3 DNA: TGTGCCAGCAGCCCCTCCGGGACACTCGTGGGTTCACCCCTCCACTTT.

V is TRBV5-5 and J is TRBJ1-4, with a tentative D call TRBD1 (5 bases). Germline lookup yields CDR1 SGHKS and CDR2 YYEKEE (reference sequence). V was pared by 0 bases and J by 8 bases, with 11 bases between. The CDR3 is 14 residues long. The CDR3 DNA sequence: TGTGCCAGCAGCTTGGAAGGGGCCGGAGAAAAACTGTTTTTT. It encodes CASSLEGAGEKLFF.

CDR3 loop: CASSRRTWGLNTEAFF. The CDR3, as DNA: TGTGCCAGCAGCCGTAGGACCTGGGGGCTAAACACTGAAGCTTTCTTT. This sequence joins TRBV16 and TRBJ1-1; possibly TRBD1 for D (6 bases). Germline lookup yields CDR1 KGHSY and CDR2 FQNENV. The CDR3 runs to 16 residues. V lost 4 bases and J 2 bases, leaving 17 bases between the germline ends.

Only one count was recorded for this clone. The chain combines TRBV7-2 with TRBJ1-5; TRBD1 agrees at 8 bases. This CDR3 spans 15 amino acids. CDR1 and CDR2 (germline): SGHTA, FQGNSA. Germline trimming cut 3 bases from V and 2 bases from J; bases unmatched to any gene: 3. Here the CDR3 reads CASSFGTGRNQPQHF. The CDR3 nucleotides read TGTGCCAGCAGCTTCGGGACAGGACGCAATCAGCCCCAGCATTTT.

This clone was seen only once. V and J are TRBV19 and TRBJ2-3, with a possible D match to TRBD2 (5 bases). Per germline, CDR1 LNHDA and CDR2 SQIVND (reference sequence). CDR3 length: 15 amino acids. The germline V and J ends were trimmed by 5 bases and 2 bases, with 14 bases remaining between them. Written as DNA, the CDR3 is TGTGCCAGTAGTGTGGACTTCGGCGACACAGATACGCAGTATTTT. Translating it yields CASSVDFGDTDTQYF.

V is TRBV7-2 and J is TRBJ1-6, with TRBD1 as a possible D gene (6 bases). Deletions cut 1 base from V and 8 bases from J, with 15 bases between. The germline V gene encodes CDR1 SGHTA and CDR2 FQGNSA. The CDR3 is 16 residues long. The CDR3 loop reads CASSLGAGETDSPLHF. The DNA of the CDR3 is TGTGCCAGCAGCTTAGGGGCAGGGGAAACCGATTCACCCCTCCACTTT.

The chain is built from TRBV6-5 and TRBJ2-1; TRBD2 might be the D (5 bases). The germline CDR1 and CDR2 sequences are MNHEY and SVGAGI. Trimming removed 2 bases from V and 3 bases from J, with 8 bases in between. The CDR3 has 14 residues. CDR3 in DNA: TGTGCCAGCAGTTACCAAGGAGGCTACAATGAGCAGTTCTTC. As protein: CASSYQGGYNEQFF.

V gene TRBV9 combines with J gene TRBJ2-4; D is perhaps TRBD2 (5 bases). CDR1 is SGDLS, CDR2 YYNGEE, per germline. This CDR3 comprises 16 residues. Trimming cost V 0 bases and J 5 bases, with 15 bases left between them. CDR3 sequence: CASSVDPDLKQNIQYF. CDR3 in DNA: TGTGCCAGCAGCGTAGACCCGGACTTAAAACAAAACATTCAGTACTTC.

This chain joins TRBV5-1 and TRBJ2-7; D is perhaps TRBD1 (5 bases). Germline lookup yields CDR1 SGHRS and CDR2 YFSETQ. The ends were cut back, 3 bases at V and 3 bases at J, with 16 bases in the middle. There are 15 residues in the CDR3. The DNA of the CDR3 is TGCGCCAGCAGCTGGGGTGGGGCCGACAACTACGAGCAGTACTTC. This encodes CASSWGGADNYEQYF.